This is a list of T cell receptor beta chains from one sample in a study of cytomegalovirus exposure and HLA in healthy donors. The protocol was immunoSEQ multiplex PCR, while the TCRdb copy is restricted to in-frame clones and leaves out a portion. Of some 200,000 clones in the sample, approximately 84% were seen once. The source material was PBMCs. The receptors were gathered from a woman in her thirties or forties in good health and CMV-seronegative. Each CDR3 is given with its conserved first and last residue. D genes are given only for firm matches. Clone size is not always given. Where it is, it says once, few, many or a class for expanded clones.

TRBD1	-	TRBV6-1	TRBJ1-6	15	TGTGCCAGCAGACTAACAGGGGCCTATAATTCACCCCTCCACTTT	CASRLTGAYNSPLHF
TRBD1	few	TRBV30	TRBJ1-3	16	TGTGCCTGGAGTGAACTACAGGGGGCTAGAGGAAACACCATATATTTT	CAWSELQGARGNTIYF
TRBD2	-	TRBV11-2	TRBJ2-7	15	TGTGCCAGCAGCTTAACGCGGGGGGGCGGGTACGAGCAGTACTTC	CASSLTRGGGYEQYF
TRBD1	-	TRBV12-5	TRBJ2-1	15	TGTGCTAGGTATCGGGTGGGACAGGGATCCAATGAGCAGTTCTTC	CARYRVGQGSNEQFF
TRBD1	-	TRBV29-1	TRBJ2-5	12	TGCAGCGTGACGGACAGGCAAGAGACCCAGTACTTC	CSVTDRQETQYF
-	few	TRBV18	TRBJ1-4	15	TGTGCCAGCTCACCATATTCCAGGGATAATGAAAAACTGTTTTTT	CASSPYSRDNEKLFF
-	-	TRBV15	TRBJ1-6	17	TGTGCCACCAGCAGAGATGGCGGACTCGGGGGAGGATCACCCCTCCACTTT	CATSRDGGLGGGSPLHF
-	-	TRBV30	TRBJ2-4	19	TGTGCCTGGAGTGGGAGGAAGGCTGAAACGTTACTAGCCAAAAACATTCAGTACTTC	CAWSGRKAETLLAKNIQYF
-	-	TRBV4-1	TRBJ1-5	14	TGCGCCAGCAGCCAAGAACAGGGAAATCAGCCCCAGCATTTT	CASSQEQGNQPQHF
-	once	TRBV9	TRBJ1-6	14	TGTGCCAGCAGCCCCGGACACTATAATTCACCCCTCCACTTT	CASSPGHYNSPLHF
-	-	TRBV28	TRBJ2-1	15	TGTGCCAGCACCCCTAGGGGGGGACCCTACAATGAGCAGTTCTTC	CASTPRGGPYNEQFF
-	-	TRBV5-1	TRBJ1-3	17	TGCGCCAGCAGCTTGGGCCCCCAAACAGGAATTGGAAACACCATATATTTT	CASSLGPQTGIGNTIYF
TRBD1	-	TRBV7-8	TRBJ2-5	13	TGTGCCAGCAGCCTCCGGACAGGAGAGACCCAGTACTTC	CASSLRTGETQYF
TRBD1	-	TRBV6-6	TRBJ1-2	14	TGTGCCAGCAGTTACTGGGACCGGACAGGGTCGTTCACCTTC	CASSYWDRTGSFTF
-	-	TRBV13	TRBJ1-2	12	TGTGCCAGCAGCTACCAGGGGAATGGCTACACCTTC	CASSYQGNGYTF
TRBD1	-	TRBV4-1	TRBJ2-7	15	TGCGCCAGCAGCGAGGGACAGGGCCTCTCCTACGAGCAGTACTTC	CASSEGQGLSYEQYF
-	few	TRBV6-1	TRBJ1-5	14	TGTGCCAGCAGTGGACCCCTCGGGATTCAGCCCCAGCATTTT	CASSGPLGIQPQHF
-	-	TRBV5-8	TRBJ2-1	17	TGTGCCAGCAGCTCCCCATCTGACCGCCCGAGGGTCCATGAGCAGTTCTTC	CASSSPSDRPRVHEQFF
-	-	TRBV21-1	TRBJ1-5	15	TGTGCCAGCAGCCCCGGGGGGGGGAGCAATCAGCCCCAGCATTTT	CASSPGGGSNQPQHF
-	once	TRBV2	TRBJ1-2	11	TGTGCCAGCAACAGGAACTATGGCTACACCTTC	CASNRNYGYTF
-	-	TRBV9	TRBJ2-7	14	TGTGCCAGCAGCGTAGATTCAGGGTCCTACGAGCAGTACTTC	CASSVDSGSYEQYF
-	-	TRBV28	TRBJ1-3	14	TGTGCCAGCAACATTGGCGGGTCGGGAAACACCATATATTTT	CASNIGGSGNTIYF
-	-	TRBV20-1	TRBJ1-6	11	TGCAGTGTCACGGATAAGGGCCGGGACCACTTT	CSVTDKGRDHF
-	-	TRBV2	TRBJ1-3	16	TGTGCCAGCAAGAAGGGGGGGACGGTCTCTGGAAACACCATATATTTT	CASKKGGTVSGNTIYF
-	-	TRBV11-1	TRBJ1-2	14	TGTGCCAGCAGCTCTCACCAGGGAAACTATGGCTACACCTTC	CASSSHQGNYGYTF
-	-	TRBV21-1	TRBJ2-5	16	TGTGCCAGCAGCAGAAACAGGGAGGGCAGAAAAGAGACCCAGTACTTC	CASSRNREGRKETQYF
TRBD1	-	TRBV9	TRBJ2-3	14	TGTGCCAGCAGCGCTTGGGACAGGGAAAATACGCAGTATTTT	CASSAWDRENTQYF
TRBD1	-	TRBV27	TRBJ1-4	16	TGTGCCAGCAGTTCTGGGCAGGGGGCAACTAATGAAAAACTGTTTTTT	CASSSGQGATNEKLFF